A single sample gave rise to the 20 T cell receptor beta chains below, sequenced in a study of Graves' ophthalmopathy and Graves' hyperthyroidism. RNA served as the template for amplifying TCR beta CDR3 regions. The library came from an HTBI-primed first-round RT-PCR and a second-round multiplex PCR. Using its own MiXCR run on the multiplex PCR reads, TCRdb lists one record per CDR3 protein. The data hold about 24,000 distinct CDR3 sequences, with 48% observed a single time. The sequenced material came from peripheral blood. All receptors come from an adult woman with stable Graves' hyperthyroidism.

By its share, this clonotype is medium-sized. V and J are TRBV7-9 and TRBJ1-6; 9 nucleotides match TRBD1. Germline assignment: CDR1 SEHNR and CDR2 FQNEAQ (reference sequence). V shed 10 bases, J shed 7 bases, and the junction held 11 bases outside the gene matches. This CDR3 is built from 15 residues. The CDR3 nucleotides read TGTGCCACCGATTCCGTGACAGGGGGGAATTCACCCCTCCACTTT. This translates into CATDSVTGGNSPLHF.

V usage is TRBV15 and J usage is TRBJ2-3; TRBD2 is a possible D gene (5 bases). This CDR3 contains 16 residues. V lost 4 bases to trimming and J lost 10 bases, with 24 bases between them. The germline CDR1 and CDR2 sequences are LNHNV and YYDKDF (reference sequence). CDR3 sequence (DNA): TGTGCCACCAGCAATGGGAGCGGAACACTAACCGTTGCGCAGTATTTT. Translated, it gives CATSNGSGTLTVAQYF.

V usage is TRBV10-3 and J usage is TRBJ2-7, with 12 bases that match TRBD2. Germline V gene sequence: CDR1 ENHRY, CDR2 SYGVKD. The CDR3 covers 15 residues. Trimming cost V 0 bases and J 4 bases; bases outside gene matches: 1. CDR3 loop: CAISESGLAGYEQYF. The CDR3 nucleotides are TGTGCCATCAGTGAGTCGGGACTAGCGGGTTACGAGCAGTACTTC.

At least ten counts were recorded for this clonotype. The CDR3 is CASMVAGNYNEQFF. The CDR3 DNA sequence: TGTGCCAGCATGGTAGCGGGGAACTACAATGAGCAGTTCTTC. The rearrangement joins TRBV27 to TRBJ2-1, with 8 bases fitting TRBD2. The V gene end was trimmed by 7 bases and the J gene end by 3 bases; junction bases not matched to a gene: 5. Germline V gives CDR1 MNHEY, CDR2 SMNVEV (reference sequence). The CDR3 runs to 14 residues.

The J gene is TRBJ1-1, the V gene TRBV20-1; weak D call: TRBD1 (5 bases). The CDR3 is made up of 15 amino acids. CDR1 and CDR2 (germline): DFQATT, SNEGSKA (reference sequence). For the CDR3, the DNA is TGCATCACTGGTCCCCGGCAGGGCCAGGAGACTGAAGCTTTCTTT. The encoded protein is CITGPRQGQETEAFF.

The chain has TRBV29-1 and TRBJ1-5; no definite D call. Germline-derived CDR1 and CDR2 are SQVTM and ANQGSEA. CDR3 size: 11 residues. Trimming removed 4 bases at V and 5 bases at J, with 6 bases between. The CDR3 loop reads CSVGDYQPQHF. CDR3 nucleotides: TGCAGCGTTGGCGATTATCAGCCCCAGCATTTT.

In regard to this clonotype: The junction departs from germline at one end; a sequencing error may be responsible. This chain joins TRBV6-5 and TRBJ1-4, with a tentative D call TRBD1 (5 bases). This CDR3 region has 12 residues. CDR1 is MNHEY, CDR2 SVGAGI, per germline. The CDR3 protein is CASGYGGGKTVF. DNA for the CDR3: TGTGCCAGCGGTTACGGTGGGGGAAAAACTGTTTTT.

The J gene is TRBJ2-5, the V gene TRBV7-9, with 13 bases that match TRBD2. Looked up from germline, CDR1 is SEHNR and CDR2 is FQNEAQ (reference sequence). The CDR3 is made up of 16 amino acids. Losses at the gene ends were 5 bases for V and 5 bases for J; bases not matched to a gene: 8. The CDR3 loop reads CASSRTSGSLGETQYF. The CDR3, as DNA: TGTGCCAGCAGCCGGACTAGCGGGAGCTTGGGGGAGACCCAGTACTTC.

This clonotype was recorded once. The gene calls are TRBV28 and TRBJ2-7; 12 bases map to TRBD2. Germline CDR1 reads MDHEN; CDR2 reads SYDVKM. V shed 5 bases and J 4 bases; nucleotides not matched to a gene: 6. This CDR3 has 15 amino acids. CDR3 nucleotide sequence: TGTGCCAGCAGTGACACGACTAGCGGGAGATACGAGCAGTACTTC. Its protein product is CASSDTTSGRYEQYF.

In its sample, this clonotype was seen many times. V usage is TRBV6-1 and J usage is TRBJ2-1, with D possibly matching TRBD2 (6 bases). CDR3 size: 15 residues. Germline CDR1 and CDR2: MNHNS and SASEGT. Trimming stripped 6 bases from V and 6 bases from J, with 18 bases between. The DNA of the CDR3 is TGTGCCAGCAGCCTAGGAGCGGGTGGGGCCAATGAGCAGTTCTTC. This codes for CASSLGAGGANEQFF.

This clonotype is labeled medium-sized. V usage is TRBV20-1 and J usage is TRBJ2-3; the D gene is possibly TRBD2 (5 bases). Germline CDR1 is DFQATT and CDR2 is SNEGSKA (reference sequence). V shed 1 base and J shed 8 bases, with 13 bases lying between them. The CDR3 loop spans 13 amino acids. The CDR3 spells CSARATLASTQYF. Here the CDR3 DNA reads TGCAGTGCTAGAGCCACGCTAGCTTCTACGCAGTATTTT.

This clonotype was detected many times. This chain connects TRBV11-2 to TRBJ2-1; D is unresolved. The CDR3 loop spans 15 amino acids. The germline gives CDR1 SGHAT, CDR2 FQNNGV. V was cut by 0 bases and J by 9 bases, with 15 bases left in between. Here the CDR3 reads CASSLEGPLIAEQFF. In DNA form, the CDR3 reads TGTGCCAGCAGCTTAGAAGGACCGCTTATTGCTGAGCAGTTCTTC. Full variable domain (remainder filled in from reference TRBV11-2 and TRBJ2-1): EAGVAQSPRYKIIEKRQSVAFWCNPISGHATLYWYQQILGQGPKLLIQFQNNGVVDDSQLPKDRFSAERLKGVDSTLKIQPAKLEDSAVYLCASSLEGPLIAEQFFGPGTRLTVL.

This chain joins TRBV20-1 and TRBJ2-1; D is tentatively TRBD1 or TRBD2 (5 bases each). The ends were cut back, 4 bases at V and 9 bases at J, with 16 bases in the middle. The CDR3 contains 13 residues. The germline gives CDR1 DFQATT, CDR2 SNEGSKA (reference sequence). CDR3 bases: TGCAGTGCTATATCCGGGGCGAACACTGAGCAGTTCTTC. It specifies CSAISGANTEQFF.

The chain uses TRBV5-4 and TRBJ2-7, with 13 bases lining up with TRBD2. The germline V gene encodes CDR1 SGHNT and CDR2 YYREEE (reference sequence). V trimming: 2 bases; J trimming: 3 bases; junction bases outside the gene matches: 2. This CDR3 spans 15 amino acids. CDR3 sequence: CASSFGLAGDYEQYF. As DNA, the CDR3 is TGTGCCAGCAGCTTCGGACTAGCGGGAGACTACGAGCAGTACTTC. The whole variable domain, filled in from reference TRBV5-4 and TRBJ2-7, reads ETGVTQSPTHLIKTRGQQVTLRCSSQSGHNTVSWYQQALGQGPQFIFQYYREEENGRGNFPPRFSGLQFPNYSSELNVNALELDDSALYLCASSFGLAGDYEQYFGPGTRLTVT.

Concerning this clonotype itself: A much bigger clone sits one base away, suggesting this may be a read error. This chain links TRBV30 with TRBJ2-7; D unclear. CDR1 GTSNPN and CDR2 SVGIG come from the germline V gene (reference sequence). CDR3 length: 14 residues. The CDR3 sequence is CAWNPSFSAYGQYF. The CDR3 nucleotides are TGTGCCTGGAACCCAAGTTTCAGCGCCTACGGGCAGTACTTC.

This clonotype has a single count. The chain joins TRBV28 to TRBJ2-5; 7 bases agree with TRBD1. V gave up 3 bases and J gave up 1 base; unmatched junction bases: 11. The CDR3 contains 17 residues. CDR1 and CDR2 (germline): MDHEN, SYDVKM. For the CDR3, the DNA is TGTGCCAGCAGTTTCATCCAGGGGGTGAGACTCCAAGAGACCCAGTACTTC. Amino acids: CASSFIQGVRLQETQYF.

This chain links TRBV19 with TRBJ2-4; D is unresolved. Trimming shortened V by 1 base and J by 7 bases, and 5 bases separated the two germline ends. Per the germline V gene, CDR1 is LNHDA and CDR2 is SQIVND (reference sequence). This CDR3 has 12 residues. CDR3 residues: CASSIGKNIQYF. The CDR3 nucleotides are TGTGCCAGTAGTATAGGCAAGAACATTCAGTACTTC.

The table lists this clonotype with many counts. J is TRBJ2-3 and V is TRBV6-4; a possible D gene is TRBD2 (5 bases). Per the germline V gene, CDR1 is MRHNA and CDR2 is SNTAGT. CDR3 size: 14 residues. Trimming pared 4 bases from V and 7 bases from J, leaving 15 bases between. CDR3 coding DNA: TGTGCCAGCAGTGGCAAGAAGGACTTAAATACGCAGTATTTT. This codes for CASSGKKDLNTQYF.

This clonotype was recorded once. CDR3: CASSFLGQGAGNEQFF. CDR3 sequence (DNA): TGTGCCAGCAGTTTTTTAGGACAGGGGGCCGGGAATGAGCAGTTCTTC. V usage is TRBV28 and J usage is TRBJ2-1; 11 nucleotides line up with TRBD1. The germline V gene has CDR1 MDHEN and CDR2 SYDVKM. Losses at the gene ends were 3 bases for V and 7 bases for J; bases not matched to a gene: 8. This CDR3 comprises 16 residues.

V gene TRBV2 combines with J gene TRBJ2-5, with D perhaps matching TRBD1 (5 bases). Germline V gene lookup returns CDR1 SNHLY and CDR2 FYNNEI. The CDR3 runs 15 residues. The V and J ends lost 2 bases and 9 bases respectively, with 19 bases between them. CDR3 in DNA: TGTGCCAGCAGTGAAACAGGATATAGCAATCAGCCCCAGTACTTC. Translation: CASSETGYSNQPQYF.